The rows below give T cell receptor beta chains drawn from one sample of a study of long-term antiretroviral therapy in people with HIV. Data came from immunoSEQ multiplex PCR; TCRdb stores just in-frame clones and leaves some out. This table holds some 25,000 clones, approximately 88% found once. The sequenced sample was unsorted PBMCs, obtained approximately 4.1 years after starting antiretroviral therapy. The receptors here all came from a man younger than 40 with HIV. CDR3s include the opening cysteine and the closing phenylalanine or tryptophan. D genes are given only for firm matches. Clone size appears in some rows only: once, few, many, or a class for an expanded clone.

D	V	size	J	CDR3	DNA
TRBD2	TRBV28	.	TRBJ2-4	CASSTLAVKNIQYF	TGTGCCAGCAGCACACTAGCGGTAAAAAACATTCAGTACTTC
.	TRBV6-5	.	TRBJ2-4	CASSYGPLAKNIQYF	TGTGCCAGCAGTTACGGTCCGTTAGCCAAAAACATTCAGTACTTC
.	TRBV30	.	TRBJ1-2	CAWSVPLAGNYGYTF	TGTGCCTGGAGTGTCCCACTCGCTGGAAACTATGGCTACACCTTC
TRBD1	TRBV5-1	.	TRBJ1-3	CASSLSPGTVSGNTIYF	TGCGCCAGCAGCTTGTCGCCCGGGACAGTCTCTGGAAACACCATATATTTT
.	TRBV7-9	few	TRBJ1-6	CASRPNREANSPLHF	TGTGCCAGCAGACCTAACAGGGAGGCGAATTCACCCCTCCACTTT
TRBD2	TRBV7-6	.	TRBJ2-7	CASSFGLASYEQYF	TGTGCCAGCAGCTTTGGACTAGCTTCCTACGAGCAGTACTTC
.	TRBV18	few	TRBJ1-5	CASSPPPGDSNQPQHF	TGTGCCAGCTCACCACCCCCCGGCGATAGCAATCAGCCCCAGCATTTT
.	TRBV18	once	TRBJ2-1	CASSPQDSTYNEQFF	TGTGCCAGCTCACCACAGGACTCGACCTACAATGAGCAGTTCTTC
.	TRBV19	.	TRBJ1-6	CASSIFTLPSSPLHF	TGTGCCAGTAGTATCTTCACCTTACCGAGTTCACCCCTCCACTTT
TRBD1	TRBV28	few	TRBJ1-4	CASSLPGTDGEKLFF	TGTGCCAGCAGTTTACCCGGGACAGATGGTGAAAAACTGTTTTTT
TRBD2	TRBV6-1	.	TRBJ2-1	CAVSGRDIGLNEQFF	TGTGCGGTTAGCGGGAGGGATATTGGCTTAAATGAGCAGTTCTTC
.	TRBV27	.	TRBJ2-5	CASSRGREETQYF	TGTGCCAGCTCCCGGGGTAGAGAAGAGACCCAGTACTTC
TRBD1	TRBV5-6	.	TRBJ2-7	CASSWGQGTYEQYF	TGTGCCAGCAGCTGGGGACAGGGGACCTACGAGCAGTACTTC
.	TRBV5-8	medium-sized	TRBJ1-2	CASSPQWPDSYTF	TGTGCCAGCAGCCCACAGTGGCCAGACAGCTACACCTTC
TRBD1	TRBV18	.	TRBJ1-1	CASSSFDRGNTEAFF	TGTGCCAGCTCTTCCTTTGACAGGGGAAACACTGAAGCTTTCTTT
.	TRBV30	once	TRBJ1-4	CAWTWNEKLFF	TGTGCCTGGACTTGGAATGAAAAACTGTTTTTT
.	TRBV25-1	.	TRBJ2-3	CASSEWVGPDTQYF	TGTGCCAGCAGTGAATGGGTAGGGCCAGATACGCAGTATTTT
.	TRBV7-2	.	TRBJ1-2	CASSLVGGSGYGYTF	TGTGCCAGCAGCTTAGTGGGGGGCTCTGGTTATGGCTACACCTTC
.	TRBV28	.	TRBJ1-5	CASSLGGTRNQPQHF	TGTGCCAGCAGTTTAGGAGGCACCCGCAATCAGCCCCAGCATTTT
TRBD1	TRBV11-2	.	TRBJ1-2	CASSLGQGVTNYGYTF	TGTGCCAGCAGCTTAGGACAGGGGGTAACTAACTATGGCTACACCTTC
.	TRBV6-5	.	TRBJ1-1	CASRGWVENTEAFF	TGTGCCAGCAGGGGCTGGGTTGAGAACACTGAAGCTTTCTTT
TRBD2	TRBV2	.	TRBJ2-5	CASMGLAGEETQYF	TGTGCCAGCATGGGACTAGCGGGAGAAGAGACCCAGTACTTC
TRBD1	TRBV2	once	TRBJ1-4	CASTDIGTAEKLFF	TGTGCCAGCACGGATATCGGGACAGCTGAAAAACTGTTTTTT
TRBD1	TRBV7-9	.	TRBJ2-1	CASSFNRGNTGNEQFF	TGTGCCAGCAGCTTCAACAGGGGAAATACGGGGAATGAGCAGTTCTTC
.	TRBV30	.	TRBJ1-5	CAWSVGSNQPQHF	TGTGCCTGGAGTGTGGGGAGCAATCAGCCCCAGCATTTT
.	TRBV19	.	TRBJ2-3	CASKYGRGGPTDTQYF	TGTGCCAGCAAGTATGGCCGAGGGGGGCCCACAGATACGCAGTATTTT
TRBD2	TRBV12-5	once	TRBJ2-1	CASGLVVAGGPSEQFF	TGTGCTAGTGGTTTGGTGGTAGCGGGAGGGCCGAGTGAGCAGTTCTTC
.	TRBV29-1	.	TRBJ2-1	CSVEDAGSGEQFF	TGCAGCGTTGAAGACGCAGGGAGCGGTGAGCAGTTCTTC
.	TRBV18	few	TRBJ1-4	CASSYDKEKLFF	TGTGCCAGCTCGTACGACAAAGAAAAACTGTTTTTT
.	TRBV7-3	.	TRBJ1-2	CASSIDQGDYGYTF	TGTGCCAGCAGCATCGATCAGGGTGACTATGGCTACACCTTC
.	TRBV7-9	.	TRBJ1-4	CASSLDRAGGRFF	TGTGCCAGCAGCTTAGATCGGGCTGGGGGCCGGTTTTTT
TRBD2	TRBV5-1	.	TRBJ2-2	CASSFSGRGTGELFF	TGCGCCAGCAGCTTTAGCGGGAGGGGTACCGGGGAGCTGTTTTTT
.	TRBV4-1	few	TRBJ1-5	CASSQVGNQPQHF	TGCGCCAGCAGCCAAGTAGGAAATCAGCCCCAGCATTTT
.	TRBV5-1	.	TRBJ2-3	CASSLAGRDTQYF	TGCGCCAGCAGCTTGGCCGGGAGAGATACGCAGTATTTT
.	TRBV5-6	once	TRBJ2-1	CASSLYYNEQFF	TGTGCCAGCAGCTTGTATTACAATGAGCAGTTCTTC
.	TRBV30	.	TRBJ2-5	CAWSVLKVQETQYF	TGTGCCTGGAGTGTTCTCAAAGTACAAGAGACCCAGTACTTC
TRBD1	TRBV10-3	once	TRBJ2-1	CATETGTGNNEQFF	TGTGCCACAGAGACCGGGACAGGGAACAATGAGCAGTTCTTC
TRBD2	TRBV6-1	.	TRBJ2-7	CASAEGLAGAYEQYF	TGTGCCAGCGCAGAGGGACTAGCGGGAGCTTACGAGCAGTACTTC
TRBD1	TRBV19	.	TRBJ2-5	CASSPGEGAKTQYF	TGTGCCAGTAGTCCGGGCGAGGGGGCGAAGACCCAGTACTTC
TRBD1	TRBV6-5	few	TRBJ1-6	CASRELTGGRSPLHF	TGTGCCAGCAGAGAGCTCACAGGGGGACGGTCACCCCTCCACTTT
.	TRBV5-4	.	TRBJ2-7	CASSLVGEGTAEQYF	TGTGCCAGCAGCTTGGTAGGAGAGGGGACCGCCGAGCAGTACTTC
.	TRBV7-2	.	TRBJ1-2	CASSSQGSNYGYTF	TGTGCCAGCAGCTCACAGGGCTCTAACTATGGCTACACCTTC
TRBD1	TRBV5-1	.	TRBJ2-1	CASSRTGADYNEQFF	TGCGCCAGCAGCCGGACAGGGGCGGACTACAATGAGCAGTTCTTC
.	TRBV5-6	.	TRBJ2-4	CASSSDQNIQYF	TGTGCCAGCAGCTCAGACCAAAACATTCAGTACTTC
.	TRBV13	.	TRBJ2-4	CASSLRGGPSLQYF	TGTGCCAGCAGCTTAAGGGGAGGACCATCCCTTCAGTACTTC
.	TRBV5-1	.	TRBJ2-5	CASSLGGTQYF	TGCGCCAGCAGCCTCGGAGGGACCCAGTACTTC
.	TRBV4-3	.	TRBJ2-3	CASSQVYPVDTQYF	TGCGCCAGCAGCCAAGTTTACCCCGTAGATACGCAGTATTTT
TRBD1	TRBV4-1	.	TRBJ2-5	CASSQVRGQTQYF	TGCGCCAGCAGCCAAGTGAGGGGGCAGACCCAGTACTTC
.	TRBV7-3	.	TRBJ2-7	CASSLAGQGYEQYF	TGTGCCAGCAGCTTAGCGGGTCAGGGCTACGAGCAGTACTTC
TRBD2	TRBV19	.	TRBJ2-7	CASAGLAAYEQYF	TGTGCCAGTGCCGGACTAGCGGCATACGAGCAGTACTTC
.	TRBV28	.	TRBJ1-4	CASSSGQKEKLFF	TGTGCCAGCAGTTCCGGGCAGAAGGAAAAACTGTTTTTT
.	TRBV15	.	TRBJ2-5	CATSLWTGDQETQYF	TGTGCCACCTCGCTTTGGACTGGCGACCAAGAGACCCAGTACTTC
TRBD1	TRBV12-5	.	TRBJ2-6	CASGLSLVRGRKSGANVLTF	TGTGCTAGTGGTTTGAGTTTGGTCAGGGGGCGAAAATCTGGGGCCAACGTCCTGACTTTC
.	TRBV11-2	.	TRBJ1-1	CASSAGGNTEAFF	TGTGCCAGCAGCGCCGGGGGGAACACTGAAGCTTTCTTT
TRBD1	TRBV18	.	TRBJ2-1	CASSPLGGAGNEQFF	TGTGCCAGCTCACCATTAGGGGGCGCAGGCAATGAGCAGTTCTTC